Below, 10 T cell receptor beta chains from the same sample are listed, as sequenced in a study of blood T cell repertoires in COVID-19. Sequencing was performed with immunoSEQ multiplex PCR; in TCRdb, only in-frame clones are kept and a portion is missing. The table records 270,000 or so clones, about nine tenths of them present only once. The sample was peripheral blood. The source of these receptors is a woman aged 35 to 49 who had recovered from COVID-19.

This sequence joins TRBV19 and TRBJ2-3; 7 nucleotides agree with TRBD2. The germline V gene encodes CDR1 LNHDA and CDR2 SQIVND (reference sequence). Trimming at V came to 3 bases and at J to 4 bases, leaving 7 bases not matched to a gene. CDR3 length equals 15 residues. For the CDR3, the DNA is TGTGCCAGTAGTATGATCGGGACTACGCCAGATACGCAGTATTTT. This gives the protein CASSMIGTTPDTQYF.

V is TRBV5-6 and J is TRBJ2-3, with D possibly matching TRBD2 (5 bases). V dropped 4 bases and J dropped 2 bases, with 23 bases sitting between them. The V gene's germline CDR1 is SGHDT and CDR2 YYEEEE. This CDR3 comprises 18 residues. The DNA of the CDR3 is TGTGCCAGCAGCCCTGAGGTGGTGAGGGAAGTTCCCACAGATACGCAGTATTTT. Amino acid sequence: CASSPEVVREVPTDTQYF.

The chain couples TRBV9 to TRBJ2-2, with 10 bases fitting TRBD2. The CDR3 covers 15 residues. Germline V CDR1 and CDR2: SGDLS, YYNGEE. V was clipped by 0 bases and J by 5 bases; unmatched bases: 1. CDR3 loop: CASSVETSGTGELFF. For the CDR3, the DNA is TGTGCCAGCAGCGTAGAGACTAGCGGGACCGGGGAGCTGTTTTTT. Using reference TRBV9 and TRBJ2-2 for the parts outside the CDR3, the full variable domain is DSGVTQTPKHLITATGQRVTLRCSPRSGDLSVYWYQQSLDQGLQFLIQYYNGEERAKGNILERFSAQQFPDLHSELNLSSLELGDSALYFCASSVETSGTGELFFGEGSRLTVL.

This clone turned up a few times. The J gene is TRBJ1-2, the V gene TRBV2; D is perhaps TRBD1 (5 bases). Trimming took 2 bases from V and 3 from J, leaving 16 bases between them. The CDR3 spans 16 residues. From germline, CDR1 is SNHLY and CDR2 FYNNEI. The chain's CDR3 is CASSELSKGGDYGYTF. The CDR3 nucleotides read TGTGCCAGCAGTGAACTATCGAAGGGAGGGGACTATGGCTACACCTTC.

The chain recombines TRBV4-1 with TRBJ2-7; no firm D call. Trimming stripped 1 base from V and 4 bases from J, with 8 bases between. The V gene's germline CDR1 is MGHRA and CDR2 YSYEKL. The CDR3 has 13 residues. The CDR3 DNA is TGCGCCAGCAGCCAAGCACTCGGGTACGAGCAGTACTTC. Translating gives CASSQALGYEQYF.

In DNA, the CDR3 is TGTGCCTGGAGTCCAATGCTCGGGGGACTAACAGATACGCAGTATTTT. This gives the protein CAWSPMLGGLTDTQYF. This chain connects TRBV30 to TRBJ2-3, with TRBD2 matching 7 bases. Trimming cost V 2 bases and J 3 bases; bases outside gene matches: 11. This CDR3 region has 16 residues. Germline CDR1 GTSNPN, CDR2 SVGIG (reference sequence).

J is TRBJ1-1 and V is TRBV29-1; 8 positions agree with TRBD1. The CDR3 extends over 14 amino acids. Per the germline V gene, CDR1 is SQVTM and CDR2 is ANQGSEA. The CDR3 protein is CSVNQGAMNTEAFF. The CDR3 DNA is TGCAGTGTCAATCAGGGGGCAATGAACACTGAAGCTTTCTTT. The full variable domain, rest sourced from reference TRBV29-1 and TRBJ1-1, is SAVISQKPSRDICQRGTSLTIQCQVDSQVTMMFWYRQQPGQSLTLIATANQGSEATYESGFVIDKFPISRPNLTFSTLTVSNMSPEDSSIYLCSVNQGAMNTEAFFGQGTRLTVV.

The V gene is TRBV7-2, the J gene TRBJ2-3; 8 bases line up with TRBD1. CDR1 is SGHTA, CDR2 FQGNSA, per germline. Trimming removed 5 bases from V and 8 bases from J; junction bases left unmatched: 12. There are 15 residues in the CDR3. The CDR3 here is CASSRTGGGMGTQYF. The CDR3 DNA reads TGTGCCAGCAGCCGTACAGGGGGAGGTATGGGTACGCAGTATTTT.

This chain links TRBV3-1 (or the pseudogene TRBV3-2) with TRBJ2-5; tentatively, D is TRBD2 (6 bases). Germline V gene sequence: CDR1 LGHDT, CDR2 YNNKEL (reference sequence). This CDR3 comprises 16 residues. V was cut by 4 bases and J by 1 base, with 16 bases left in between. CDR3 protein: CASSRGAGIFQETQYF. In DNA, the CDR3 is TGTGCCAGCAGCCGAGGTGCGGGGATATTCCAAGAGACCCAGTACTTC.

This clone is a singleton in its sample. The chain carries TRBV6-5 and TRBJ2-7, with a weak D call TRBD2 (6 bases). The germline V gene encodes CDR1 MNHEY and CDR2 SVGAGI. With 7 bases removed from V and 0 bases from J, the gap between germline ends came to 13 bases. The CDR3 consists of 14 residues. The CDR3, as DNA: TGTGCCAGCACCTATAGCGGAAGCTCCTACGAGCAGTACTTC. Protein: CASTYSGSSYEQYF.